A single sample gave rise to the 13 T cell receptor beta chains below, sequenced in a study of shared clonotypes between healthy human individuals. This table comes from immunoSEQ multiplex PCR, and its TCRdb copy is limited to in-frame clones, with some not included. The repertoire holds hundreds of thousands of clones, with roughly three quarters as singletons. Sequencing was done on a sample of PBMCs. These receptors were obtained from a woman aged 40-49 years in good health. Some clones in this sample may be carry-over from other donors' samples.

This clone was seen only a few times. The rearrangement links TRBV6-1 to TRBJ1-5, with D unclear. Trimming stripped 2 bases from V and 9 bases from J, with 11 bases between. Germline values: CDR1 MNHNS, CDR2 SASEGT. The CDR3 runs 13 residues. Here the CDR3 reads CASSELGLGPQHF. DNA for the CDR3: TGTGCCAGCAGTGAATTGGGTTTGGGGCCCCAGCATTTT.

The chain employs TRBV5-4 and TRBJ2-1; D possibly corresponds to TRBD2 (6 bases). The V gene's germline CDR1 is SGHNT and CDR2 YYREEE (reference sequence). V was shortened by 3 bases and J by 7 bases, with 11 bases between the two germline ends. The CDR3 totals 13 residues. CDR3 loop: CASSSVRDNEQFF. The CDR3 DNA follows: TGTGCCAGCAGCTCGGTGCGGGATAATGAGCAGTTCTTC.

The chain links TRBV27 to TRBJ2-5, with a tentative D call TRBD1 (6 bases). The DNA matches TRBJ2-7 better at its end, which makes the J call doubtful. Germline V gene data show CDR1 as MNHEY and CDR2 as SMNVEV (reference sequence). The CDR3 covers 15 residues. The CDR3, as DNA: TGTGCCAGCAGTTTATCTCAGGGGCCTGGCTACGAGCAGTACTTC. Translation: CASSLSQGPGYEQYF.

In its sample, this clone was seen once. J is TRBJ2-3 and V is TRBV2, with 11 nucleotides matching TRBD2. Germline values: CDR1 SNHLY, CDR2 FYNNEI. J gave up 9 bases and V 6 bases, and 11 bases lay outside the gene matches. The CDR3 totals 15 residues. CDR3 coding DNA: TGTGCCAGCAGCCCCCTAGCGGGAGGCGTCGGAACGCAGTATTTT. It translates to CASSPLAGGVGTQYF.

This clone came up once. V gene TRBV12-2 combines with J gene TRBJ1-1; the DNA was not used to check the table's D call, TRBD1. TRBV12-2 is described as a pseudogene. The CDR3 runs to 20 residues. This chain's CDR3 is CASRSACGTRLILGDTEAFF. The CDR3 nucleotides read TGTGCAAGTCGCTCCGCCTGTGGGACAAGACTAATTCTTGGGGACACTGAAGCTTTCTTT.

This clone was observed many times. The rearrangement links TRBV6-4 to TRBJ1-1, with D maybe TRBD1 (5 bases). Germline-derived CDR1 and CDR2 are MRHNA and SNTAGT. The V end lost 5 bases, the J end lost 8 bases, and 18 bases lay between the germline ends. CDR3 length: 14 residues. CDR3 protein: CASSLNGQSHEAFF. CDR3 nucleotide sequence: TGTGCCAGCAGTCTAAACGGACAATCCCACGAAGCTTTCTTT.

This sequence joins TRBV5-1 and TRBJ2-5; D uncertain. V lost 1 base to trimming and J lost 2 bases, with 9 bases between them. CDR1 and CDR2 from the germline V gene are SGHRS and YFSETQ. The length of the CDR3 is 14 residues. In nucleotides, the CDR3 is TGCGCCAGCAGCTTGTCTACCGGACAAGAGACCCAGTACTTC. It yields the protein CASSLSTGQETQYF.

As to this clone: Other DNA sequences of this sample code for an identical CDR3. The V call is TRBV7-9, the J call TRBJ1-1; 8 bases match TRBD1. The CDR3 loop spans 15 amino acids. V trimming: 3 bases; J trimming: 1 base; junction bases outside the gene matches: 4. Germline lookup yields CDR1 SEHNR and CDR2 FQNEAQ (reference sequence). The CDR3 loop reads CASSFHGTGNTEAFF. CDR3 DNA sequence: TGTGCCAGCAGCTTTCACGGGACAGGGAACACTGAAGCTTTCTTT.

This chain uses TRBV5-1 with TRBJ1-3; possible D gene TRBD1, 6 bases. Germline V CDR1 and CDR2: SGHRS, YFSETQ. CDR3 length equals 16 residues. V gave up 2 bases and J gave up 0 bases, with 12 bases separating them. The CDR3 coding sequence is TGCGCCAGCAGCTTTTCATCAGGGGACTCTGGAAACACCATATATTTT. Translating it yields CASSFSSGDSGNTIYF.

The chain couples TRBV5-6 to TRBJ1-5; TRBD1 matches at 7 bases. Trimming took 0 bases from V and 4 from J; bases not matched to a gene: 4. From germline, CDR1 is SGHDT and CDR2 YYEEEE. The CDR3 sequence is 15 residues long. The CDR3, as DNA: TGTGCCAGCAGCTTGGCCCAGGGGGGGAATCAGCCCCAGCATTTT. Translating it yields CASSLAQGGNQPQHF.

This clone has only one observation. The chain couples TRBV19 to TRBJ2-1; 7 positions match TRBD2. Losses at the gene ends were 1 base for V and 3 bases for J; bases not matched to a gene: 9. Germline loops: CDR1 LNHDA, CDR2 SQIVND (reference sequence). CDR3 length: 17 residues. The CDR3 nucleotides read TGTGCCAGTAGTATAGCGGCGGCGGGAGTGTACTACAATGAGCAGTTCTTC. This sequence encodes CASSIAAAGVYYNEQFF. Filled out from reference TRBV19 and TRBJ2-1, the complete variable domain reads DGGITQSPKYLFRKEGQNVTLSCEQNLNHDAMYWYRQDPGQGLRLIYYSQIVNDFQKGDIAEGYSVSREKKESFPLTVTSAQKNPTAFYLCASSIAAAGVYYNEQFFGPGTRLTVL.

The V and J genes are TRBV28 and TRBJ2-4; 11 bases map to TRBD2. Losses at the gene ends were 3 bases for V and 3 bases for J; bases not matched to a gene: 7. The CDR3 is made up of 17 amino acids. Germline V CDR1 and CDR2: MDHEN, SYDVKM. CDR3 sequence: CASSLTGLAGLKNIQYF. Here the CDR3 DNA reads TGTGCCAGCAGTTTGACCGGACTAGCGGGCCTCAAAAACATTCAGTACTTC.

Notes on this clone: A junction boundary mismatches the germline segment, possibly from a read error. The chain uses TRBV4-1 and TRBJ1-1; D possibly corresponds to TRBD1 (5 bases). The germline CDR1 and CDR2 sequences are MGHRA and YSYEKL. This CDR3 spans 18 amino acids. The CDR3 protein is CAGSQGVGPGRMNTEAFF. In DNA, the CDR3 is TGCGCCGGCAGCCAAGGGGTTGGTCCTGGGAGGATGAACACTGAAGCTTTCTTT.